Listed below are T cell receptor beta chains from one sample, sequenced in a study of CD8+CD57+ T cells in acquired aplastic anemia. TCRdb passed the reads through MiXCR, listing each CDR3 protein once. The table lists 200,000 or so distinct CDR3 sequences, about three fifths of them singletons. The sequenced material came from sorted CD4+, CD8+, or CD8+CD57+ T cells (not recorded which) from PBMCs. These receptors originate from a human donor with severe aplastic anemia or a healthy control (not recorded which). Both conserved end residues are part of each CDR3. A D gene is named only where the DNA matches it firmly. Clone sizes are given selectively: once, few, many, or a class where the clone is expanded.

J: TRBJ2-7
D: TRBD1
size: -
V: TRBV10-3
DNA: TGTGCCATCAGTGATGGGACAGGGGAGGACGAGCAGTACTTC
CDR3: CAISDGTGEDEQYF

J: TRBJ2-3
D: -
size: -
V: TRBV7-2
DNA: TGTGCCAGCAGCTTGTACAGAGCCACAGATACGCAGTATTTT
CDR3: CASSLYRATDTQYF

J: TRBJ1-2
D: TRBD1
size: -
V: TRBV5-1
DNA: TGCGCCAGCGGCTTAGACAGGGAAGGCTACACCTTC
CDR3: CASGLDREGYTF

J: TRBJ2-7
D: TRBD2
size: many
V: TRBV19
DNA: TGTGCCAGTAGTCTCACTAGCGGGGCCTACGAGCAGTACTTC
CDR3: CASSLTSGAYEQYF

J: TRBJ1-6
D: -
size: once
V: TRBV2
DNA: TGTGCCAGCAGTGAAGAGGCGGGGGCGAGGAATTCACCCCTCCACTTT
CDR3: CASSEEAGARNSPLHF

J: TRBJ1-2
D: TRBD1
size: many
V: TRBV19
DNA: TGTGCCAGTAGTATTAAGACAGGGTGGGATGGCTACACCTTC
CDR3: CASSIKTGWDGYTF

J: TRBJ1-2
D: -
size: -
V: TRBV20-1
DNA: TGCAGTGTTATCCCGGGGGGTGACAACTATGGCTACACCTTC
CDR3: CSVIPGGDNYGYTF

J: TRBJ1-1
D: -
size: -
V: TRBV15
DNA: TGTGCCACCAGCCGCGGGGGAAGCACTGAAGCTTTCTTT
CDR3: CATSRGGSTEAFF

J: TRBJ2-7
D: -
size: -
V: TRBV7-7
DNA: TGTGCCAGCAGCTTACGAAGCCAATTTTCCTACGAGCAGTACTTC
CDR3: CASSLRSQFSYEQYF

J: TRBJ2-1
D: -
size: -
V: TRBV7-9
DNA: TGTGCCAGCAGCTTAGCAAGGCGGAGAGACAATGAGCAGTTCTTC
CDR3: CASSLARRRDNEQFF

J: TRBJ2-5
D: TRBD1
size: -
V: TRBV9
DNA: TGTGCCAGCAGCGACCCGGACAGGGGTGAGACCCAGTACTTC
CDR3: CASSDPDRGETQYF

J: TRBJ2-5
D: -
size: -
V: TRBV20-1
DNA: TGCAGTACAAAGGGGTATTCAGAGACCCAGTACTTC
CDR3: CSTKGYSETQYF

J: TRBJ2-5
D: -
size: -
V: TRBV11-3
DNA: TGTGCCAGCAGCTACCAGGGGTCGGGGACCCAGTACTTC
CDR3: CASSYQGSGTQYF

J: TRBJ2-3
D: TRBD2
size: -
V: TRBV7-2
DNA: TGTGCCAGCAGCTTAATGTCTAGCGGGGTCACAGATACGCAGTATTTT
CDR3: CASSLMSSGVTDTQYF

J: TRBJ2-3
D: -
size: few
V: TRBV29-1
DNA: TGCAGCGTTGAAAGGGGTGCAGATACGCAGTATTTT
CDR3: CSVERGADTQYF

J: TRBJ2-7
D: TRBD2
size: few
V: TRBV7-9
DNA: TGTGCCAGCAGGCCCAGCGGCGCGGGAGCCTACGAGCAGTACTTC
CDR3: CASRPSGAGAYEQYF

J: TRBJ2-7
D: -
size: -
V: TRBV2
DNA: TGTGCCAGCAGTGAGGACGAGCAGTACTTC
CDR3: CASSEDEQYF

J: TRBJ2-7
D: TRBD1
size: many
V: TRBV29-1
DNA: TGCAGCGCCGAGGGAACAGGGGACTCCTACGAGCAGTACTTC
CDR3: CSAEGTGDSYEQYF

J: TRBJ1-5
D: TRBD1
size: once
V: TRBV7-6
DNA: TGTGCCAGCAGCTTAGAGGGACAGGGCAATCAGCCCCAGCATTTT
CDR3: CASSLEGQGNQPQHF

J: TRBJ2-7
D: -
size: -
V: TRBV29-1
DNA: TGCAGCGTTGAAGGCAGGGGCTACGAGCAGTACTTC
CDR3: CSVEGRGYEQYF

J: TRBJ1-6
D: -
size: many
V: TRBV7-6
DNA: TGTGCCAGCAGCTCGGAACCAGGGAGCTCCTATAATTCACCCCTCCACTTT
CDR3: CASSSEPGSSYNSPLHF

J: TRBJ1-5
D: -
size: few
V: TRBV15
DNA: TGTGCCACCAGCAGAGAGTTCGGAGGATTACAGCATTTT
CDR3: CATSREFGGLQHF

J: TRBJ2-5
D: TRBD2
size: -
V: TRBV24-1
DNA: TGTGCCACCAGTGATCCTAGCGGGAAGGGAGAGACCCAGTACTTC
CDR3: CATSDPSGKGETQYF

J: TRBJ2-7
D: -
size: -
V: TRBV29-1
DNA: TGCAGCGTTGAACTTAGTACGGTAGAGCAGTACTTC
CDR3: CSVELSTVEQYF

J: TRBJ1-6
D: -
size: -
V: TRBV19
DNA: TGTGCCAGTAGTATTAATCCCAATTCACCCCTCCACTTT
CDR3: CASSINPNSPLHF

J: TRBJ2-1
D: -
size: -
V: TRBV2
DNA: TGTGCCAGCGGTAAAGGGTTTGCCTACAATGAGCAGTTCTTC
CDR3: CASGKGFAYNEQFF

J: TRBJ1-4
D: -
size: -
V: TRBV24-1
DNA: TGTGCCACCAGTGATCCACTCGGCCAGGCTGGAAAACTGTTTTTT
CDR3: CATSDPLGQAGKLFF

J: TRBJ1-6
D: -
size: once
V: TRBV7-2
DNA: TGTGCCAGCAGCCAAGATACAGGGAATTCACCCCTCCACTTT
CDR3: CASSQDTGNSPLHF

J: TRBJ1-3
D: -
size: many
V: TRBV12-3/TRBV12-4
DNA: TGTGCCAGCAGTTTTGTAGACTCTGGAAACACCATATATTTT
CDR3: CASSFVDSGNTIYF

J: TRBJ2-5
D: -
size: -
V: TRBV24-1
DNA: TGTGCAAGATTGATGAGCTCGGTTGAGACCCAGTACTTC
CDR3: CARLMSSVETQYF

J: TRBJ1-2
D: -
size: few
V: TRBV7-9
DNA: TGTGCCAGCAGCCCAGAACTGACCTATGGCTACACCTTC
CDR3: CASSPELTYGYTF

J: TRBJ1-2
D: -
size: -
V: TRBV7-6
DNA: TGTGCCAGCAGCTTAGCTGGGGGGCTTGGCTACACCTTC
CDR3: CASSLAGGLGYTF

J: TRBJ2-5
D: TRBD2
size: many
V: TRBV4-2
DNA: TGTGCCAGCAGGACCGGACTAGCGGGGGCCGAGACCCAGTACTTC
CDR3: CASRTGLAGAETQYF

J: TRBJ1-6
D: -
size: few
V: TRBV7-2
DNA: TGTGCCAGCAGCCAGAAGGACGTTTCACCCCTCCACTTT
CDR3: CASSQKDVSPLHF

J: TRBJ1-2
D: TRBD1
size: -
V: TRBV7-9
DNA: TGTGCCAGCAGCTTGGACCCGGGACAGGGGCCCTATGGCTACACCTTC
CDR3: CASSLDPGQGPYGYTF

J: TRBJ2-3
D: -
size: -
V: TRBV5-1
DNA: TGCGCCAGCAGCCCCGGGACTTTCACAGATACGCAGTATTTT
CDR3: CASSPGTFTDTQYF

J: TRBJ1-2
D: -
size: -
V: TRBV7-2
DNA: TGTGCCAGCAGCGAGCAGCCTAACTATGGCTACACCTTC
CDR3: CASSEQPNYGYTF

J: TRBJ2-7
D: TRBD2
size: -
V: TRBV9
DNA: TGTGCCAGCAGCCCCAGGCTAGCGGGAGGGTACGAGCAGTACTTC
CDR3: CASSPRLAGGYEQYF

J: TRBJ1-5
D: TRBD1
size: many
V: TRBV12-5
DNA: TGTGCTAGTGGTTCTACAGGGGCCGGGGATCAGCCCCAGCATTTT
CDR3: CASGSTGAGDQPQHF

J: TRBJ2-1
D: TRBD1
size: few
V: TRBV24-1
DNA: TGTGCCACCAGTGATCTCGACAGGGGCGTTGAGCAGTTTTTC
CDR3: CATSDLDRGVEQFF

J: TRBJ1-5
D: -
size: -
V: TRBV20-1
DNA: TGCAGTGCTAGTACCTCTTATAGCAATCAGCCCCAGCATTTT
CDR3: CSASTSYSNQPQHF

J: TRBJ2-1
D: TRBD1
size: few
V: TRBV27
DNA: TGTGCCAGCAGTTTAGATCCCGGGACAGGGATCTACAATGAGCAGTTCTTC
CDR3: CASSLDPGTGIYNEQFF

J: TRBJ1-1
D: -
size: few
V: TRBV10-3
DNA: TGTGCCATCAGGACAGATATGAACACTGAAGCTTTCTTT
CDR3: CAIRTDMNTEAFF

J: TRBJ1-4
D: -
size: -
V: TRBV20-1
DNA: TGCAGTGCATACCCGGCGGGGGGCATCACTGAAAAACTGTTTTTT
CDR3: CSAYPAGGITEKLFF

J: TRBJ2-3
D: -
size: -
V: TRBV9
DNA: TGTGCCAGCAGCGTCTGGGGGGGCGAGATGGGCACAGATACGCAGTATTTT
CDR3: CASSVWGGEMGTDTQYF

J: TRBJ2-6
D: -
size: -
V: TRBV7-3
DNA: TGTGCCAGCACCGTGGGTCTGTCTGGGGCCAACGTCCTGACTTTC
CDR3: CASTVGLSGANVLTF

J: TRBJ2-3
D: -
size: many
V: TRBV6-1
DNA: TGTGCCAGCAGTTCCGGCCCCAATACGCAGTATTTT
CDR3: CASSSGPNTQYF

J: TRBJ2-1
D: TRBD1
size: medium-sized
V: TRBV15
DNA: TGTGCCACCAGCAGCTCCAGGTCGGGACAGGGGTTGAATGAGCAGTTCTTC
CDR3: CATSSSRSGQGLNEQFF

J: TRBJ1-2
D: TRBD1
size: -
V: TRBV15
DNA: TGTGCCACCAGCAGGACAGGGGTTGGAGCTAACTATGGCTACACCTTC
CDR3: CATSRTGVGANYGYTF

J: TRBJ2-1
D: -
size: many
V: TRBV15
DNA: TGTGCCACCAGCAGAGTGGGGGATGAGCAGTTCTTC
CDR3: CATSRVGDEQFF

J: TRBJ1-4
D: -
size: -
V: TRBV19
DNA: TGTGCCAGTAGTATCCTAGCAACTAATGAAAAACTGTTTTTT
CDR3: CASSILATNEKLFF

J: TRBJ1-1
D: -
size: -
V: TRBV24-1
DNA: TGTACCACCAGCGGTCCGGATTACGGCACTGAAGCGTTCTTT
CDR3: CTTSGPDYGTEAFF

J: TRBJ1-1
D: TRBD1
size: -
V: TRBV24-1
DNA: TGTGCCACCAGTGACCGCTTGCGGACAGGAGGCACTGAAGCTTTCTTT
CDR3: CATSDRLRTGGTEAFF

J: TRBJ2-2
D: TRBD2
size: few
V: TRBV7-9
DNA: TGTGCCAGCAGCCAAGAGGGACTAGCGGGGGGGTGGAGCACCGGGGAGCTGTTTTTT
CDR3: CASSQEGLAGGWSTGELFF

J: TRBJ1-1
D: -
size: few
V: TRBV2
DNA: TGTGCCAGTAGTGGCTTGGGCAGCAACACTGAAGCTTTCTTT
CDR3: CASSGLGSNTEAFF

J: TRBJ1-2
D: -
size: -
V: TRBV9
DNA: TGTGCCAGCAGCGTAGTGAAGGAGACTGGCTATGGCTACACCTTC
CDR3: CASSVVKETGYGYTF